The 31 T cell receptor beta chains presented below share a single source sample, sequenced in a study of blood T cell repertoires in COVID-19. Profiled with immunoSEQ multiplex PCR; TCRdb holds only in-frame clones, not every one. Here the sample spans over 150,000 clones, approximately 85% being singletons. The sequencing sample was made of PBMCs or T cells enriched from blood (not recorded which). The receptor source for this set is a middle-aged man who had recovered from COVID-19.

CDR3 sequence: CSVGDSSMGTHNEQFF. The CDR3 DNA reads TGCAGCGTTGGTGACTCGTCGATGGGGACACACAATGAGCAGTTCTTC. The rearrangement links TRBV29-1 to TRBJ2-1; D might be TRBD1 (6 bases). With 4 bases removed from V and 5 bases from J, the gap between germline ends came to 21 bases. Germline assignment: CDR1 SQVTM and CDR2 ANQGSEA. There are 16 residues in the CDR3.

V usage is TRBV7-9 and J usage is TRBJ2-2; a weak D match, TRBD2 (6 bases). The germline V and J ends were trimmed by 0 bases and 2 bases, with 7 bases remaining between them. The CDR3 contains 15 residues. The germline gives CDR1 SEHNR, CDR2 FQNEAQ (reference sequence). The CDR3 DNA reads TGTGCCAGCAGCTTAGCGCGGGGAAACACCGGGGAGCTGTTTTTT. It is translated as CASSLARGNTGELFF.

The sample holds one count of this clone. The V call is TRBV5-1, the J call TRBJ2-1; 11 positions match TRBD2. Looked up from germline, CDR1 is SGHRS and CDR2 is YFSETQ. The CDR3 has 16 residues. The trim removed 4 bases at V and 5 bases at J, leaving 8 bases unmatched. The CDR3 DNA is TGCGCCAGCAGCCCGATCACTAGCGGGGGCAACAATGAGCAGTTCTTC. Protein sequence: CASSPITSGGNNEQFF.

This clone showed up just a few times. The V gene is TRBV30, the J gene TRBJ1-1; TRBD1 aligns across 9 bases. From germline, CDR1 is GTSNPN and CDR2 SVGIG (reference sequence). The V segment lost 5 bases and the J segment 0 bases; nucleotides outside the gene matches: 16. The CDR3 sequence is 18 residues long. CDR3 region: CAWVIHRGLPRMNTEAFF. The CDR3 DNA is TGTGCCTGGGTGATACACAGGGGGCTCCCTCGGATGAACACTGAAGCTTTCTTT.

In its sample, this clone was seen a few times. The chain employs TRBV14 and TRBJ1-2, with D perhaps TRBD1 (5 bases). This CDR3 has 13 amino acids. The V and J ends lost 3 bases and 12 bases respectively, with 17 bases between them. Germline CDR1 and CDR2: SGHDN and FVKESK. CDR3 amino acids: CASSQLSGGADTF. The DNA for the CDR3 is TGTGCCAGCAGCCAGCTAAGCGGAGGGGCCGACACCTTC.

This clone was counted between two and nine times. This sequence joins TRBV27 and TRBJ1-6; 8 bases agree with TRBD1. V lost 5 bases, J lost 10 bases, and 10 bases stayed unmatched. The CDR3 sequence is 15 residues long. The germline gives CDR1 MNHEY, CDR2 SMNVEV (reference sequence). CDR3 residues: CASSTGQGVRSPLHF. The CDR3 region has the DNA TGTGCCAGCAGTACCGGACAGGGCGTTCGCTCACCCCTCCACTTT.

The CDR3 is CASRVLSGDTGELFF. CDR3 sequence (DNA): TGTGCCAGCAGGGTGCTATCGGGGGACACCGGGGAGCTGTTTTTT. The chain combines TRBV27 with TRBJ2-2, with TRBD2 as a possible D gene (6 bases). This CDR3 is 15 amino acids long. The germline V gene encodes CDR1 MNHEY and CDR2 SMNVEV (reference sequence). Trimming stripped 6 bases from V and 3 bases from J, with 14 bases between.

V usage is TRBV29-1 and J usage is TRBJ2-2, with 8 bases aligning to TRBD1. The V and J ends lost 7 bases and 0 bases, in that order; junction bases with no gene match: 4. This CDR3 has 14 residues. CDR1 and CDR2 from the germline V gene are SQVTM and ANQGSEA. CDR3 DNA: TGCAGCGCCCGGACAGGGACGAACACCGGGGAGCTGTTTTTT. Translated: CSARTGTNTGELFF.

The chain recombines TRBV11-3 with TRBJ2-2; 9 bases agree with TRBD1. V shed 3 bases and J 6 bases; nucleotides not matched to a gene: 14. The CDR3 consists of 18 residues. The germline V gene has CDR1 SGHNT and CDR2 YENEEA. The CDR3 reads CASSLRPGQGPSSGELFF. As DNA, the CDR3 is TGTGCCAGCAGCTTGAGGCCCGGACAGGGGCCCTCCTCCGGGGAGCTGTTTTTT. The variable domain in full, with the rest retrieved from reference TRBV11-3 and TRBJ2-2, is EAGVVQSPRYKIIEKKQPVAFWCNPISGHNTLYWYLQNLGQGPELLIRYENEEAVDDSQLPKDRFSAERLKGVDSTLKIQPAELGDSAVYLCASSLRPGQGPSSGELFFGEGSRLTVL.

The V gene is TRBV29-1, the J gene TRBJ1-1, with D maybe TRBD1 (5 bases). The CDR3 runs 10 residues. Germline V gene sequence: CDR1 SQVTM, CDR2 ANQGSEA. The V end was cut by 3 bases, the J end by 8 bases, with 7 bases between. Here the CDR3 reads CSVDQGEAFF. In nucleotides, the CDR3 is TGCAGCGTTGACCAGGGCGAAGCTTTCTTT.

The chain joins TRBV19 to TRBJ2-5, with 9 bases identical to TRBD2. Germline CDR1 LNHDA, CDR2 SQIVND (reference sequence). Trimming cost V 5 bases and J 4 bases; bases outside gene matches: 8. The CDR3 contains 15 residues. The CDR3 DNA is TGTGCCAGTAGTCCCCAGCGGGGGGTGATAGAGACCCAGTACTTC. It encodes CASSPQRGVIETQYF.

This chain uses TRBV12-5 with TRBJ1-1; D remains unclear. Germline V CDR1 and CDR2: LGHNT, FRNRAP. CDR3 length: 13 amino acids. Trimming shortened V by 5 bases and J by 1 base, and 8 bases separated the two germline ends. Here the CDR3 reads CASGLNTNTEAFF. The CDR3 DNA reads as TGTGCTAGTGGTCTTAACACGAACACTGAAGCTTTCTTT.

The chain joins TRBV27 to TRBJ2-7; 7 positions match TRBD1. The J segment lost 3 bases and the V segment lost 8 bases, leaving 13 bases of the junction unmatched. CDR1 is MNHEY and CDR2 is SMNVEV in the germline V gene (reference sequence). The CDR3 loop spans 15 amino acids. This CDR3 reads CASRDRAANFYEQYF. As DNA, the CDR3 is TGTGCCAGCCGAGACAGGGCAGCGAATTTCTACGAGCAGTACTTC.

Notes on this clone: At the DNA level, this CDR3 is encoded by other sequences in the same sample as well. This rearrangement joins TRBV5-1 to TRBJ2-7; 14 bases match TRBD2. CDR1 SGHRS and CDR2 YFSETQ come from the germline V gene. V was pared by 2 bases and J by 3 bases, with 1 base of the junction left unmatched. This CDR3 region has 15 residues. The DNA for the CDR3 is TGCGCCAGCAGCTTAGGACTAGCGGGAGGCTACGAGCAGTACTTC. It encodes CASSLGLAGGYEQYF.

The rearrangement links TRBV2 to TRBJ2-7; 7 bases are shared with TRBD1. This CDR3 spans 14 amino acids. The V gene's germline CDR1 is SNHLY and CDR2 FYNNEI. The V gene end was trimmed by 9 bases and the J gene end by 4 bases; junction bases not matched to a gene: 12. This CDR3 reads CASRGTELFYEQYF. For the CDR3, the DNA is TGTGCCAGTCGAGGGACAGAACTTTTTTACGAGCAGTACTTC.

V gene TRBV6-5 combines with J gene TRBJ2-7; D perhaps matches TRBD2 (7 bases). This CDR3 region has 13 residues. Germline V gene lookup returns CDR1 MNHEY and CDR2 SVGAGI. The V end lost 6 bases, the J end lost 3 bases, and 12 bases lay between the germline ends. The CDR3 loop reads CASRRGGNYEQYF. CDR3 nucleotides: TGTGCCAGCAGGAGGGGGGGGAACTACGAGCAGTACTTC.

The rearrangement joins TRBV6-1 to TRBJ2-1, with 10 positions matching TRBD2. The CDR3 runs to 15 residues. J gave up 8 bases and V 2 bases, and 6 bases lay outside the gene matches. Germline V gene data show CDR1 as MNHNS and CDR2 as SASEGT. CDR3 amino acids: CASSETAGGPDEQFF. CDR3 coding DNA: TGTGCCAGCAGTGAAACAGCGGGGGGGCCGGATGAGCAGTTCTTC.

The rearrangement links TRBV18 to TRBJ1-1; TRBD1 matches 7 bases. The CDR3 sequence is 16 residues long. The ends lost 2 bases at V and 0 bases at J; junction bases unmatched: 6. CDR1 and CDR2 (germline): KGHSH, LQKENI. The CDR3 loop is CASSPAGTVMNTEAFF. In nucleotides, the CDR3 is TGTGCCAGCTCACCAGCGGGGACAGTCATGAACACTGAAGCTTTCTTT.

This clone rates as medium-sized. Within the sample, other DNA sequences also encode this same CDR3. The DNA for the CDR3 is TGTGCCAGCAGTTTAACAGGGCGGACTGAAGCTTTCTTT. The encoded protein is CASSLTGRTEAFF. The chain carries TRBV12-3 or TRBV12-4 and TRBJ1-1, with D perhaps matching TRBD1 (6 bases). Trimming pared 2 bases from V and 5 bases from J, leaving 9 bases between. This CDR3 contains 13 residues.

CDR3 sequence reads: CASSPMLNTEAFF. In DNA, the CDR3 is TGTGCCAGCAGCCCCATGTTGAACACTGAAGCTTTCTTT. The rearrangement joins TRBV11-2 to TRBJ1-1; no clear D. CDR3 length: 13 amino acids. Per the germline V gene, CDR1 is SGHAT and CDR2 is FQNNGV. Deletions cut 5 bases from V and 0 bases from J, with 7 bases between.

This chain joins TRBV5-6 and TRBJ1-1; D is possibly TRBD1 (5 bases). Trimming pared 5 bases from V and 4 bases from J, leaving 12 bases between. This CDR3 is 13 amino acids long. Germline V lookup: CDR1 SGHDT, CDR2 YYEEEE. The CDR3 coding sequence is TGTGCCAGCAGAAGAGTGGGGGGCACTGAAGCTTTCTTT. It translates to CASRRVGGTEAFF.

This rearrangement joins TRBV18 to TRBJ2-7; 9 bases line up with TRBD2. CDR1 is KGHSH and CDR2 is LQKENI in the germline V gene. V shed 1 base, J shed 1 base, and the junction held 11 bases outside the gene matches. This CDR3 contains 18 residues. CDR3: CASSPRGLAGSLSYEQYF. In DNA form, the CDR3 reads TGTGCCAGCTCACCACGAGGGCTAGCGGGGAGTTTATCCTACGAGCAGTACTTC. Variable domain in full (rest from reference TRBV18 and TRBJ2-7): NAGVMQNPRHLVRRRGQEARLRCSPMKGHSHVYWYRQLPEEGLKFMVYLQKENIIDESGMPKERFSAEFPKEGPSILRIQQVVRGDSAAYFCASSPRGLAGSLSYEQYFGPGTRLTVT.

The chain has TRBV3-1 (or the pseudogene TRBV3-2) and TRBJ2-2; 7 bases fit TRBD1. The CDR3 is 16 amino acids. Germline CDR1 is LGHDT and CDR2 is YNNKEL (reference sequence). The ends lost 5 bases at V and 4 bases at J; junction bases unmatched: 10. CDR3 DNA: TGTGCCAGCAGCGGCCCAGGGGGTTTTAGCACCGGGGAGCTGTTTTTT. Translated, it gives CASSGPGGFSTGELFF.

The chain recombines TRBV16 with TRBJ1-2; 10 bases fit TRBD1. CDR1 and CDR2 (germline): KGHSY, FQNENV. V lost 4 bases to trimming and J lost 6 bases; unmatched junction nucleotides: 11. The CDR3 spans 16 residues. The DNA for the CDR3 is TGTGCCAGCAGCCTATGGCGGGGACAGGGGTCGGATGGCTACACCTTC. Translation gives CASSLWRGQGSDGYTF.

This clone was seen a single time. J is TRBJ1-2 and V is TRBV7-8; no firm D call. Germline lookup yields CDR1 SGHVS and CDR2 FQNEAQ. Trimming removed 5 bases at V and 4 bases at J, with 14 bases between. This CDR3 is 14 amino acids long. The DNA for the CDR3 is TGTGCCAGCAGCCCGAATGGTGGGAGCTATGGCTACACCTTC. Its translation: CASSPNGGSYGYTF.

The chain has TRBV6-5 and TRBJ2-7; possibly TRBD2 for D (5 bases). Germline V gene sequence: CDR1 MNHEY, CDR2 SVGAGI. The V and J ends lost 6 bases and 2 bases respectively, with 11 bases between them. The CDR3 has 13 amino acids. CDR3 sequence (DNA): TGTGCCAGCAGCCCCTCCGGGACCTACGAGCAGTACTTC. It codes for CASSPSGTYEQYF.

V usage is TRBV10-1 and J usage is TRBJ1-1; the match to TRBD1 covers 8 bases. From germline, CDR1 is WNHNN and CDR2 SYGVQD (reference sequence). J gave up 6 bases and V 6 bases, and 9 bases lay outside the gene matches. This CDR3 is 14 amino acids long. The CDR3 DNA sequence: TGCGCCAGCAGCCTGGACAGGGCGAGCTCTGAAGCTTTCTTT. Translated, it gives CASSLDRASSEAFF.

The rearrangement links TRBV3-1 (or the pseudogene TRBV3-2) to TRBJ1-6; perhaps TRBD1 as D (6 bases). Germline V gives CDR1 LGHDT, CDR2 YNNKEL (reference sequence). CDR3 size: 13 residues. The germline V and J ends were trimmed by 7 bases and 10 bases, with 14 bases remaining between them. CDR3 bases: TGTGCCAGCAATCCCTCGGGGGGCTCACCCCTCCACTTT. Its protein is CASNPSGGSPLHF.

The gene calls are TRBV14 and TRBJ2-7, with 9 nucleotides matching TRBD2. Germline lookup yields CDR1 SGHDN and CDR2 FVKESK. The ends lost 9 bases at V and 7 bases at J; junction bases unmatched: 13. The CDR3 contains 14 residues. The CDR3 loop is CASTPSGTRGEQYF. CDR3 nucleotide sequence: TGTGCCAGTACTCCTAGCGGGACAAGGGGGGAGCAGTACTTC.

V and J are TRBV4-1 and TRBJ2-7; TRBD2 matches at 8 bases. Germline CDR1 reads MGHRA; CDR2 reads YSYEKL. V was pared by 2 bases and J by 0 bases, with 9 bases of the junction left unmatched. The CDR3 length is 17 residues. Here the CDR3 reads CASSQTTGGWTSYEQYF. CDR3 nucleotides: TGCGCCAGCAGCCAAACTACGGGGGGGTGGACCTCCTACGAGCAGTACTTC.

The V call is TRBV11-3, the J call TRBJ1-1, with 8 bases matching TRBD1. CDR3 length: 17 amino acids. Per the germline V gene, CDR1 is SGHNT and CDR2 is YENEEA. Trimming at V came to 5 bases and at J to 5 bases, leaving 16 bases not matched to a gene. The CDR3 nucleotides read TGTGCCAGCAGCGAGACTCGTCCCGGGACAGGTAGAACTGAAGCTTTCTTT. Its protein is CASSETRPGTGRTEAFF.